The entry that follows covers one T cell receptor beta chain sequence. Germline loops: CDR1 SNHLY, CDR2 FYNNEI. The CDR3 is made up of 15 amino acids. The ends were cut back, 2 bases at V and 0 bases at J, with 8 bases in the middle. The entry originates in a study of blood T cell repertoires in COVID-19. The overall study: Italy, Spain and the United States were the sources of the convalescent and acute COVID-19 samples. PBMCs, B-cell-depleted T cells, or T cells were the source of the cDNA or gDNA that made up the material.

Original data processing: By means of reference gene primer amplification, nucleated cell counts were estimated. Sequencing used immunoSEQ multiplex PCR; TCRdb keeps in-frame clones, though not all of them. V and J calls and clone size come straight from that table; D and trimming were deduced from the DNA. The sample has some 150,000 clones, approximately 88% seen once; the top ten hold roughly 1.6%. Sequenced input: peripheral blood. This TCR was recovered from a woman aged 45-65 years with acute or convalescent COVID-19. The J gene is TRBJ1-3, the V gene TRBV2; D ambiguous. CDR3 sequence: CASSELRFSGNTIYF. The CDR3 DNA is TGTGCCAGCAGTGAACTGAGGTTCTCTGGAAACACCATATATTTT.